This T cell receptor (beta chain) was identified in a study of graft-versus-host responses after intestinal transplantation. There are 15 residues in the CDR3. Trimming took off 7 bases at V and 10 bases at J, with 25 bases between the two ends. Germline loops: CDR1 MNHEY, CDR2 SMNVEV (reference sequence). The repertoire was sequenced with immunoSEQ multiplex PCR; TCRdb's copy has only in-frame clones and lacks some. The data show several thousand clones, over 80% seen once. Researchers processed graft tissue to release intraepithelial and lamina propria lymphocytes. Source: ileum tissue, taken around 120 days after transplant. The receptor's source is a human patient who received an intestinal transplant, so some T cells may come from the graft donor. The V and J genes are TRBV27 and TRBJ1-1; TRBD1 might be the D (5 bases). The CDR3 nucleotides are TGTGCCAGCAAATCTACAACGGGCAGCCACGGGGGAGCTTTCTTT. It specifies CASKSTTGSHGGAFF.